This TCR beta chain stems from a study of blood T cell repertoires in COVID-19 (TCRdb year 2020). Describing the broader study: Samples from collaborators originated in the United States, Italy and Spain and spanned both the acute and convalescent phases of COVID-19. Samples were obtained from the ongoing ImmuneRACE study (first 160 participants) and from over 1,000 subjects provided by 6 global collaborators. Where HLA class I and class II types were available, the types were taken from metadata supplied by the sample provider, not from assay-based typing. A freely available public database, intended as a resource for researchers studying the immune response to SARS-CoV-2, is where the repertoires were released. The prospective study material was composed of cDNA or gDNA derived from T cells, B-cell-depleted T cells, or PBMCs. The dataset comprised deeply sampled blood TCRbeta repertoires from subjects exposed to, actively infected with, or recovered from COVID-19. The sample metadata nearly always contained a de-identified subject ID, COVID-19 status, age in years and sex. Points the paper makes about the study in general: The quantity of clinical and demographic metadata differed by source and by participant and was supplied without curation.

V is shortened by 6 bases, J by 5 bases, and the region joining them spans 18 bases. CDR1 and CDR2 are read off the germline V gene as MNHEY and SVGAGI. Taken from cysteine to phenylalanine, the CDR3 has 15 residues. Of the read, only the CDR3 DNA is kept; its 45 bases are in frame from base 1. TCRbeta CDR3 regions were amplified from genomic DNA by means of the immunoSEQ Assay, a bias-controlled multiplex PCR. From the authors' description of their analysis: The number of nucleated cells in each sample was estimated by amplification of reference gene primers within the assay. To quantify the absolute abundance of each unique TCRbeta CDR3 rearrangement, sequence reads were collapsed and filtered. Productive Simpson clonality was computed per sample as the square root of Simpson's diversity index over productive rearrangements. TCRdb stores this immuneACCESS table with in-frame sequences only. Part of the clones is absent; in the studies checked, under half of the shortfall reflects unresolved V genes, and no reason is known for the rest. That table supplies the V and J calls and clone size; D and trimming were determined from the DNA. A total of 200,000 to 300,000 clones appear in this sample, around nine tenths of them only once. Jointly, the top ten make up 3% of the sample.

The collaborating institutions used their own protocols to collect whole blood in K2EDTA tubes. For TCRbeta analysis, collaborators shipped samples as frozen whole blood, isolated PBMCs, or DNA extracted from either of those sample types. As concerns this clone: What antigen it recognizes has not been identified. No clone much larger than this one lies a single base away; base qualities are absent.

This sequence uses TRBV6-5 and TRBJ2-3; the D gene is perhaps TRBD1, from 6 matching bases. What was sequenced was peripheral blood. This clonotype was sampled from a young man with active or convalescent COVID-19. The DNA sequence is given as TGTGCCAGCAGCCAAATCCCAGGGGCTGGAGATACGCAGTATTTT. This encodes CASSQIPGAGDTQYF.